This entry features one T cell receptor beta chain sequence. Its antigen is unidentified. These data come from a study of beta chain features in type 1 diabetes. Study as a whole: Across all samples, fewer than 120,000,000 sorted cells were examined.

Expressed TCRB transcripts were sequenced, since all the RNA that had been isolated was reverse transcribed. Using immunoSEQ multiplex PCR, the repertoire was profiled, and TCRdb retains in-frame clones only, with some absent. The sample carries 330,000 or so clones, roughly 12% recorded once. The CDR3 loop spans 15 amino acids. Germline assignment: CDR1 SGDLS and CDR2 YYNGEE. Trimming at V came to 2 bases and at J to 5 bases, leaving 9 bases not matched to a gene. General study findings and limits: Significant though moderate, a shortening of TCRB CDR3s appeared in all four CD4+ subsets of Type 1 diabetes patients.

Source material: naive CD4+ T cells from blood. The receptor was derived from a young woman with type 1 diabetes. This chain connects TRBV9 to TRBJ2-5; TRBD2 matches 7 bases. CDR3 in DNA: TGTGCCAGCAGCGTCGTAGACGTGGGGGGGGAGACCCAGTACTTC. Its protein is CASSVVDVGGETQYF.